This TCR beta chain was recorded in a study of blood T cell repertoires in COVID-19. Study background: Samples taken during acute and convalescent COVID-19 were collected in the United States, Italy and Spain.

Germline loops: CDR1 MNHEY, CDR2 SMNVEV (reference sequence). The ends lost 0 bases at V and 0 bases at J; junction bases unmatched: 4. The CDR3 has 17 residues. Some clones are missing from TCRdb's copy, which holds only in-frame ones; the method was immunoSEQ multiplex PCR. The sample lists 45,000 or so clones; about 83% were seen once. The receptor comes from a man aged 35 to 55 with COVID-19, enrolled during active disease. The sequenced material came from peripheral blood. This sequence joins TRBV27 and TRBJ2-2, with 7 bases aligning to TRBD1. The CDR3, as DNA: TGTGCCAGCAGTTTATCCCAACAGGGGACGAACACCGGGGAGCTGTTTTTT. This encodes CASSLSQQGTNTGELFF.